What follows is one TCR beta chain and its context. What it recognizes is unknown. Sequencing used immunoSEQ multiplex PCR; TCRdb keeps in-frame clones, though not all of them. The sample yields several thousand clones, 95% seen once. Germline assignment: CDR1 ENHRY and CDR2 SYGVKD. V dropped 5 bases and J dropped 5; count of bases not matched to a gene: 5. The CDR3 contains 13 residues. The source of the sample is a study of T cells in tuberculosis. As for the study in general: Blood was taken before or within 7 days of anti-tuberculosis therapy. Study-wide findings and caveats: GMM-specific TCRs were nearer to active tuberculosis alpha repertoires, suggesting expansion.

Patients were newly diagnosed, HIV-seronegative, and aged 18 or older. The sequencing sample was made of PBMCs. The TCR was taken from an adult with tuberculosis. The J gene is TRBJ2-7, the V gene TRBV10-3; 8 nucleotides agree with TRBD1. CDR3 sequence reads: CAISPGQVNEQYF. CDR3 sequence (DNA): TGTGCCATCAGTCCGGGACAGGTAAACGAGCAGTACTTC.